The 27 T cell receptor beta chains listed next were all sequenced from one sample in a study of technical replicates of blood from a handful of donors. The repertoire was sequenced with immunoSEQ multiplex PCR; TCRdb's copy has only in-frame clones and lacks some. Of 80,000 or so clones detected, 95% to 97% appear once; the ten largest clones hold around 0.2%. The sample was T cells isolated from PBMCs. These receptors were taken from a human donor in good health.

The V and J genes are TRBV6-1 and TRBJ1-2, with 8 nucleotides matching TRBD1. The CDR3 consists of 13 residues. V trimming: 5 bases; J trimming: 3 bases; junction bases outside the gene matches: 2. Germline CDR1 reads MNHNS; CDR2 reads SASEGT. The CDR3 region is CASSPQGDYGYTF. The CDR3 DNA is TGTGCCAGCAGTCCACAGGGGGACTATGGCTACACCTTC.

The chain has TRBV6-1 and TRBJ2-5; 11 bases line up with TRBD2. Germline V lookup: CDR1 MNHNS, CDR2 SASEGT. J gave up 2 bases and V 3 bases, and 5 bases lay outside the gene matches. The CDR3 has 16 amino acids. CDR3 in amino acids: CASSELAGGPQETQYF. CDR3 DNA: TGTGCCAGCAGTGAGCTAGCGGGGGGTCCGCAAGAGACCCAGTACTTC.

The rearrangement joins TRBV7-3 to TRBJ2-6, with 10 bases aligning to TRBD1. The ends lost 5 bases at V and 2 bases at J; junction bases unmatched: 3. From germline, CDR1 is SGHTA and CDR2 FQGTGA. The CDR3 loop spans 16 amino acids. CDR3 nucleotides: TGTGCCAGCAGCCCGGGACAGGGGCCTGGGGCCAACGTCCTGACTTTC. Encoded protein: CASSPGQGPGANVLTF.

The gene calls are TRBV20-1 and TRBJ2-1, with D hard to call. Germline V lookup: CDR1 DFQATT, CDR2 SNEGSKA (reference sequence). V lost 5 bases and J lost 3, with 5 bases in between. This CDR3 is 11 amino acids long. The DNA for the CDR3 is TGCAGTGCTCCCCTCTACAATGAGCAGTTCTTC. Its protein is CSAPLYNEQFF.

The chain has TRBV7-9 and TRBJ2-1, with 10 positions matching TRBD2. CDR1 is SEHNR and CDR2 is FQNEAQ in the germline V gene (reference sequence). The CDR3 is made up of 16 amino acids. V lost 2 bases to trimming and J lost 2 bases; unmatched junction nucleotides: 3. CDR3 residues: CASSLLAGVTYNEQFF. The CDR3 DNA reads TGTGCCAGCAGCTTACTAGCGGGAGTCACCTACAATGAGCAGTTCTTC. The complete variable domain, with remaining parts taken from reference TRBV7-9 and TRBJ2-1, reads DTGVSQNPRHKITKRGQNVTFRCDPISEHNRLYWYRQTLGQGPEFLTYFQNEAQLEKSRLLSDRFSAERPKGSFSTLEIQRTEQGDSAMYLCASSLLAGVTYNEQFFGPGTRLTVL.

This rearrangement joins TRBV7-9 to TRBJ1-6, with D uncertain. Germline CDR1 reads SEHNR; CDR2 reads FQNEAQ (reference sequence). Between the trimmed V and J ends, which lost 4 bases and 7 bases, there was a span of 11 bases. The CDR3 spans 14 residues. The CDR3 is CASSSSGINSPLHF. The CDR3 nucleotides read TGTGCCAGCAGCTCTTCCGGGATCAATTCACCCCTCCACTTT.

J is TRBJ2-1 and V is TRBV30; 7 nucleotides line up with TRBD1. The V gene's germline CDR1 is GTSNPN and CDR2 SVGIG (reference sequence). This CDR3 has 14 residues. After removal of 0 bases from V and 10 bases from J, the junction contained 9 bases not matched to a gene. The chain's CDR3 is CAWSVWDRSSEQFF. CDR3 bases: TGTGCCTGGAGTGTTTGGGACAGAAGCTCCGAGCAGTTCTTC. The variable domain in full, with the rest retrieved from reference TRBV30 and TRBJ2-1, is SQTIHQWPATLVQPVGSPLSLECTVEGTSNPNLYWYRQAAGRGLQLLFYSVGIGQISSEVPQNLSASRPQDRQFILSSKKLLLSDSGFYLCAWSVWDRSSEQFFGPGTRLTVL.

The V and J genes are TRBV5-6 and TRBJ2-7; weak D call: TRBD2 (5 bases). V was trimmed by 4 bases and J by 3 bases, leaving 14 bases between them. Per germline, CDR1 SGHDT and CDR2 YYEEEE. This CDR3 contains 14 residues. CDR3 nucleotide sequence: TGTGCCAGCAGCCACCAGGACGGAGGCTACGAGCAGTACTTC. It yields the protein CASSHQDGGYEQYF.

This chain connects TRBV18 to TRBJ2-7; 9 bases agree with TRBD1. The V segment lost 8 bases and the J segment 8 bases; nucleotides outside the gene matches: 10. Germline V gives CDR1 KGHSH, CDR2 LQKENI. The CDR3 is 13 residues long. CDR3 sequence (DNA): TGTGCCAGCGTCCGGGACAGGGCAAGTCAGCAGTACTTC. This sequence encodes CASVRDRASQQYF.

The chain combines TRBV5-4 with TRBJ2-7; a weak D match, TRBD2 (7 bases). The CDR3 has 15 residues. Trimming removed 1 base at V and 1 base at J, with 12 bases between. In germline, CDR1 is SGHNT, CDR2 YYREEE (reference sequence). As DNA, the CDR3 is TGTGCCAGCAGCTTGAGCAGGGGAGGGTCCTACGAGCAGTACTTC. Amino acid sequence: CASSLSRGGSYEQYF.

The V and J genes are TRBV19 and TRBJ1-6; the match to TRBD1 covers 9 bases. The V segment lost 6 bases and the J segment 9 bases; nucleotides outside the gene matches: 9. The CDR3 spans 15 residues. Germline V lookup: CDR1 LNHDA, CDR2 SQIVND (reference sequence). The CDR3 spells CASRNPGQGVSPLHF. The CDR3 DNA reads TGTGCCAGTAGAAACCCGGGACAGGGAGTTTCACCCCTCCACTTT.

This clone was seen a single time. The rearrangement uses TRBV5-1 and TRBJ2-5; D gene unclear. There are 13 residues in the CDR3. The germline V gene has CDR1 SGHRS and CDR2 YFSETQ. Trimming cost V 4 bases and J 0 bases, with 7 bases left between them. CDR3 sequence (DNA): TGCGCCAGCAGCATCTCCTACCAAGAGACCCAGTACTTC. Its translation: CASSISYQETQYF.

In this sample, this clone turned up once. J is TRBJ1-1 and V is TRBV6-4, with no clear D. Between the trimmed V and J ends, which lost 6 bases and 0 bases, there was a span of 11 bases. Germline V CDR1 and CDR2: MRHNA, SNTAGT. This CDR3 spans 14 amino acids. This CDR3 reads CASRQEPMNTEAFF. CDR3 DNA sequence: TGTGCCAGCAGGCAAGAGCCCATGAACACTGAAGCTTTCTTT.

V is TRBV18 and J is TRBJ2-7, with 8 bases aligning to TRBD2. Germline assignment: CDR1 KGHSH and CDR2 LQKENI. The CDR3 has 16 residues. J was trimmed by 7 bases and V by 6 bases; bases with no gene match: 17. The CDR3 region has the DNA TGTGCCAGCTCTCCGCCGGGGTGGAGCGGGGGCTGGGAGCAGTACTTC. Residues: CASSPPGWSGGWEQYF.

This clone appeared a single time. The chain couples TRBV19 to TRBJ2-3; 7 bases match TRBD2. CDR3 size: 16 residues. Trimming removed 3 bases from V and 1 base from J; junction bases left unmatched: 7. The germline gives CDR1 LNHDA, CDR2 SQIVND (reference sequence). Written as DNA, the CDR3 is TGTGCCAGTAGTATGGCCAGCGGGGTAGGCACAGATACGCAGTATTTT. It specifies CASSMASGVGTDTQYF.

The rearrangement joins TRBV9 to TRBJ1-5; D gene uncertain. Trimming pared 0 bases from V and 4 bases from J, leaving 8 bases between. Germline V CDR1 and CDR2: SGDLS, YYNGEE. The CDR3 totals 14 residues. DNA of the CDR3: TGTGCCAGCAGCGTAGGGGCAGGTAATCAGCCCCAGCATTTT. This codes for CASSVGAGNQPQHF.

The V call is TRBV10-3, the J call TRBJ1-2, with 10 bases matching TRBD1. Per the germline V gene, CDR1 is ENHRY and CDR2 is SYGVKD. This CDR3 is built from 16 residues. The V and J ends lost 9 bases and 6 bases, in that order; junction bases with no gene match: 16. CDR3 protein: CAIRSRQGASFDGYTF. DNA for the CDR3: TGTGCCATACGCTCTCGACAGGGGGCGAGCTTCGATGGCTACACCTTC.

As DNA, the CDR3 is TGTGCCAGCAGCTCCCTCTCGGGCGGGACCTACAATGAGCAGTTCTTC. Translating gives CASSSLSGGTYNEQFF. The chain has TRBV9 and TRBJ2-1; weak D call: TRBD2 (6 bases). Trimming removed 4 bases at V and 2 bases at J, with 16 bases between. The CDR3 runs 16 residues. Germline-derived CDR1 and CDR2 are SGDLS and YYNGEE.

The CDR3 reads CASSFIRTHYNSPLHF. The CDR3 DNA follows: TGTGCCAGCAGTTTTATTCGGACACACTATAATTCACCCCTCCACTTT. The V call is TRBV27, the J call TRBJ1-6; weak D call: TRBD1 (5 bases). CDR1 is MNHEY and CDR2 is SMNVEV in the germline V gene (reference sequence). V lost 3 bases, J lost 3 bases, and 12 bases lay in between. The CDR3 totals 16 residues.

This rearrangement joins TRBV4-1 to TRBJ1-6; TRBD1 matches at 9 bases. Germline V gives CDR1 MGHRA, CDR2 YSYEKL. CDR3 size: 19 residues. V trimming: 3 bases; J trimming: 0 bases; junction bases outside the gene matches: 9. CDR3 sequence: CASSQGGGTGSSYNSPLHF. The CDR3 coding sequence is TGCGCCAGCAGCCAGGGGGGCGGGACAGGGAGCTCCTATAATTCACCCCTCCACTTT.

This clone appeared once. The CDR3: CASSLDGEENQPQHF. CDR3 sequence (DNA): TGTGCCAGCAGCTTAGATGGGGAGGAGAATCAGCCCCAGCATTTT. The genes are TRBV11-2 and TRBJ1-5; no firm D call. In germline, CDR1 is SGHAT, CDR2 FQNNGV. The CDR3 consists of 15 residues. V lost 0 bases, J lost 4 bases, and 10 bases lay in between.

J is TRBJ2-1 and V is TRBV11-2; 10 positions agree with TRBD2. Trimming removed 5 bases from V and 1 base from J; junction bases left unmatched: 2. The CDR3 extends over 15 amino acids. CDR1 is SGHAT, CDR2 FQNNGV, per germline. The CDR3 DNA reads TGTGCCAGCAGCAAGACTAGCGGGTCCTACAATGAGCAGTTCTTC. As protein: CASSKTSGSYNEQFF.

The chain recombines TRBV2 with TRBJ2-5, with TRBD2 matching over 7 bases. The V gene's germline CDR1 is SNHLY and CDR2 FYNNEI. The CDR3 spans 12 residues. V lost 8 bases and J lost 4; bases outside the gene matches: 4. The CDR3 here is CASCGGLETQYF. The CDR3 coding sequence is TGTGCCAGCTGCGGGGGTCTAGAGACCCAGTACTTC.

The table lists this clone with a count of one. The V and J genes are TRBV5-1 and TRBJ2-3; 7 nucleotides align to TRBD2. The CDR3 is 15 amino acids. CDR1 and CDR2 (germline): SGHRS, YFSETQ. The V and J ends lost 5 bases and 0 bases, in that order; junction bases with no gene match: 6. The DNA of the CDR3 is TGCGCCAGCAGTTCTGGGGACTATAGCACAGATACGCAGTATTTT. It specifies CASSSGDYSTDTQYF.

This chain connects TRBV4-1 to TRBJ2-7; TRBD2 matches 8 bases. The germline V gene has CDR1 MGHRA and CDR2 YSYEKL. V shed 4 bases and J 0 bases; nucleotides not matched to a gene: 5. The CDR3 has 15 amino acids. CDR3 sequence reads: CASSRPTSGSYEQYF. The CDR3 DNA sequence: TGCGCCAGCAGCCGTCCCACTAGCGGCTCCTACGAGCAGTACTTC.

V is TRBV7-8 and J is TRBJ1-5; D is uncertain. The CDR3 covers 17 residues. Trimming removed 2 bases from V and 1 base from J, with 15 bases in between. Germline CDR1 and CDR2: SGHVS and FQNEAQ. The CDR3 DNA reads TGTGCCAGCAGCTTAAGGGCTTTGGGGAGCAGCAATCAGCCCCAGCATTTT. The encoded protein is CASSLRALGSSNQPQHF.

This clone was seen just once. The chain recombines TRBV28 with TRBJ2-1; 11 positions match TRBD2. The CDR3 is made up of 16 amino acids. V shed 5 bases and J 3 bases; nucleotides not matched to a gene: 6. The germline V gene has CDR1 MDHEN and CDR2 SYDVKM. In DNA form, the CDR3 reads TGTGCCAGCAGTGCACTAGCGGGAGCGTTCTACAATGAGCAGTTCTTC. This gives the protein CASSALAGAFYNEQFF.